The present TCR beta chain was sequenced within a study of OX40 agonist ivuxolimab in advanced cancers. The CDR3 extends over 12 amino acids. In germline, CDR1 is LNHDA, CDR2 SQIVND (reference sequence). The V end lost 6 bases, the J end lost 5 bases, and 7 bases lay between the germline ends. Generated by immunoSEQ multiplex PCR, the TCRdb table keeps only in-frame clones and is missing some. The sample lists 51,000 or so clones, 75% to 90% occurring once. Whole-study results and caveats: Expanded peripheral T cells had an undetermined antigen specificity. Both blood CD4+ and CD8+ T cells showed clonal growth by week 6 at 0.1 to 3.0 mg/kg.

Comment on this clone: The antigen remains unidentified.

The sequence came from an adult with an advanced solid tumor such as melanoma, head and neck, liver or kidney cancer. Specimen: CD4+ or CD8+ T cells sorted from blood, collected in a trial of the OX40 agonist ivuxolimab. The rearrangement uses TRBV19 and TRBJ2-2; D is tentatively TRBD1 or TRBD2 (5 bases each). The CDR3 DNA reads TGTGCCAGTAGGGGGGATACCGGGGAGCTGTTTTTT. Translating gives CASRGDTGELFF.